These 17 T cell receptor beta chains share one sample of origin, sequenced in a study of regulatory and conventional T cells in breast cancer. TCRdb re-derived calls from the PCR reads in MiXCR, one entry per CDR3 protein. In the table there are fewer than 20,000 distinct CDR3 sequences, approximately 35% of which are singletons. Sequenced input: conventional T cells from blood. The origin of the receptors is a female donor in good health.

The CDR3 bases are TGCAGCGTTGAAGGGGGTCTAGCGGGGATGTACAATGAGCAGTTCTTC. It yields the protein CSVEGGLAGMYNEQFF. The J gene is TRBJ2-1, the V gene TRBV29-1, with 9 bases matching TRBD2. Germline CDR1 reads SQVTM; CDR2 reads ANQGSEA. The V segment lost 1 base and the J segment 4 bases; nucleotides outside the gene matches: 8. This CDR3 is built from 16 residues.

The chain is built from TRBV30 and TRBJ2-1, with D perhaps TRBD2 (7 bases). This CDR3 contains 11 residues. The germline CDR1 and CDR2 sequences are GTSNPN and SVGIG (reference sequence). CDR3: CAGHGEGGQFF. DNA of the CDR3: TGTGCGGGACATGGGGAGGGGGGTCAGTTCTTC.

Sample share makes this clonotype medium-sized. This chain connects TRBV7-9 to TRBJ2-2; D is unresolved. This CDR3 is built from 14 residues. V lost 2 bases to trimming and J lost 2 bases, with 6 bases between them. Germline CDR1 is SEHNR and CDR2 is FQNEAQ (reference sequence). The CDR3: CASSLPLNTGELFF. The CDR3 DNA reads TGTGCCAGCAGCTTACCACTTAACACCGGGGAGCTGTTTTTT.

The CDR3 DNA reads as TGTGCCAGCAGCTTACGACGTGAAGCTTTCTTT. Translation: CASSLRREAFF. The chain is built from TRBV11-2 and TRBJ1-1; the D is unclear. CDR3 length: 11 residues. With 2 bases removed from V and 7 bases from J, the gap between germline ends came to 5 bases. CDR1 and CDR2 (germline): SGHAT, FQNNGV.

Relative to its sample, this clonotype is medium-sized (0.01 to 0.1%). This chain links TRBV12-3 or TRBV12-4 with TRBJ2-3, with D hard to call. This CDR3 spans 15 amino acids. V was shortened by 3 bases and J by 2 bases, with 12 bases between the two germline ends. This CDR3 is CASSFWGRNTDTQYF. The DNA of the CDR3 is TGTGCCAGCAGTTTCTGGGGTCGAAACACAGATACGCAGTATTTT.

The V call is TRBV7-9, the J call TRBJ1-4; D unresolved. V lost 5 bases and J 0 bases, leaving 10 bases between the germline ends. Per the germline V gene, CDR1 is SEHNR and CDR2 is FQNEAQ (reference sequence). The CDR3 spans 15 residues. The CDR3 DNA reads TGTGCCAGCAGCCAGTTAGGTGCAACTAATGAAAAACTGTTTTTT. It encodes CASSQLGATNEKLFF.

This clonotype has more than one count but fewer than ten. CDR3 bases: TGTGCCAGCACCATACGGAATGAAGCTTTCTTT. This translates into CASTIRNEAFF. The rearrangement joins TRBV12-3 or TRBV12-4 to TRBJ1-1; no definite D call. This CDR3 is built from 11 residues. V dropped 7 bases and J dropped 7 bases, with 10 bases sitting between them.

This clonotype was detected only a few times. The rearrangement uses TRBV2 and TRBJ1-5; 10 bases fit TRBD1. Germline V lookup: CDR1 SNHLY, CDR2 FYNNEI. The CDR3 is 13 residues long. The V gene end was trimmed by 3 bases and the J gene end by 7 bases; junction bases not matched to a gene: 0. As DNA, the CDR3 is TGTGCCAGCAGTGAGACAGGGGGCCAGCCCCAGCATTTT. Residues: CASSETGGQPQHF.

The rearrangement joins TRBV11-2 to TRBJ2-7; unclear D gene. CDR3 size: 18 residues. Germline loops: CDR1 SGHAT, CDR2 FQNNGV. V was cut by 3 bases and J by 2 bases, with 23 bases left in between. CDR3 sequence reads: CASSFSQALASKAYEQYF. CDR3 in DNA: TGTGCCAGCAGCTTCTCCCAGGCCTTAGCTAGTAAAGCCTACGAGCAGTACTTC.

This clonotype has a handful of counts. V gene TRBV30 combines with J gene TRBJ2-7; 7 nucleotides match TRBD1. The CDR3 runs to 14 residues. The V gene end was trimmed by 5 bases and the J gene end by 2 bases; junction bases not matched to a gene: 9. The V gene's germline CDR1 is GTSNPN and CDR2 SVGIG (reference sequence). The CDR3 reads CAWDTGTVPYEQYF. The CDR3 nucleotides are TGTGCCTGGGATACCGGGACAGTGCCCTACGAGCAGTACTTC.

The genes are TRBV5-1 and TRBJ2-1; D is uncertain. V lost 0 bases and J lost 8, with 9 bases in between. CDR3 length: 13 amino acids. The germline V gene has CDR1 SGHRS and CDR2 YFSETQ. CDR3 region: CASSLGLMDEQFF. In DNA form, the CDR3 reads TGCGCCAGCAGCTTGGGGTTGATGGATGAGCAGTTCTTC.

The CDR3 sequence: CASSAEAGMNTEAFF. Written as DNA, the CDR3 is TGTGCCAGCAGCGCCGAGGCAGGAATGAACACTGAAGCTTTCTTT. The chain is built from TRBV7-6 and TRBJ1-1; D not resolved. The CDR3 sequence is 15 residues long. In germline, CDR1 is SGHVS, CDR2 FNYEAQ. Trimming removed 5 bases at V and 0 bases at J, with 13 bases between.

CDR3 residues: CASSQTGGTDTQYF. For the CDR3, the DNA is TGTGCCAGCAGCCAGACAGGGGGAACAGATACGCAGTATTTT. V and J are TRBV12-3 or TRBV12-4 and TRBJ2-3; 9 nucleotides match TRBD1. J gave up 3 bases and V 6 bases, and 4 bases lay outside the gene matches. The CDR3 runs to 14 residues.

The V gene is TRBV7-3, the J gene TRBJ2-1; D may be TRBD2 (5 bases). In germline, CDR1 is SGHTA, CDR2 FQGTGA. V shed 2 bases and J shed 4 bases, with 9 bases lying between them. The CDR3 is 14 amino acids. The CDR3 DNA follows: TGTGCCAGCAGCTTAGGCGGCGGGTACAATGAGCAGTTCTTC. It specifies CASSLGGGYNEQFF.

Sample share makes this clonotype medium-sized. The genes are TRBV7-2 and TRBJ2-3; D is possibly TRBD2 (6 bases). The ends were cut back, 7 bases at V and 0 bases at J, with 17 bases in the middle. The length of the CDR3 is 16 residues. Germline-derived CDR1 and CDR2 are SGHTA and FQGNSA. The CDR3 is CASTRIPGTSTDTQYF. The CDR3 nucleotides read TGTGCCAGCACCAGAATTCCCGGGACTAGCACAGATACGCAGTATTTT.

This clonotype was seen a few times. The V and J genes are TRBV6-4 and TRBJ2-1, with no clear D. This CDR3 has 15 residues. Per germline, CDR1 MRHNA and CDR2 SNTAGT. The V gene lost 4 bases and the J gene lost 0 bases, with 10 bases spanning the gap. In nucleotides, the CDR3 is TGTGCCAGCAGTGTGGGCGGCAGCTCCTACAATGAGCAGTTCTTC. Translation: CASSVGGSSYNEQFF.

This clonotype was picked up a small number of times. The rearrangement links TRBV14 to TRBJ2-1; D might be TRBD1 (6 bases). Looked up from germline, CDR1 is SGHDN and CDR2 is FVKESK. V was trimmed by 4 bases and J by 0 bases, leaving 13 bases between them. There are 16 residues in the CDR3. The CDR3 loop reads CASSRLRGSSYNEQFF. For the CDR3, the DNA is TGTGCCAGCAGCCGTTTAAGGGGGAGCTCCTACAATGAGCAGTTCTTC.